The text below deals with one TCR beta chain. The antigen is undetermined. The test was conducted at deep level. Sequencing used immunoSEQ multiplex PCR; TCRdb keeps in-frame clones, though not all of them. Of about 2.3 million clones in the sample, 85% to 95% were seen once. The data derive from a study of shared clonotypes between healthy human individuals. Findings and limits, study-wide: Memory subsets generally showed smaller estimated richness than naive subsets did. Clonotype sharing among donors, it was expected, would be affected by sequencing depth.

Germline-derived CDR1 and CDR2 are GTSNPN and SVGIG (reference sequence). This CDR3 is 13 amino acids long. Deletions cut 2 bases from V and 10 bases from J, with 15 bases between. In the CD4+ fraction, cells were divided into CD45RA+ naive and CD45RA-negative memory subsets. The chain combines TRBV30 with TRBJ2-1; D gene ambiguous. Sequenced material: naive CD4+ T cells from PBMCs. As for subset: CD45RA+ positively selected. The receptor comes from a young man in good health. Some clones in this sample may be carry-over from other donors' samples. Here the CDR3 reads CAWSFLPKGEQFF. As DNA, the CDR3 is TGTGCCTGGAGTTTCCTCCCCAAGGGAGAGCAGTTCTTC.